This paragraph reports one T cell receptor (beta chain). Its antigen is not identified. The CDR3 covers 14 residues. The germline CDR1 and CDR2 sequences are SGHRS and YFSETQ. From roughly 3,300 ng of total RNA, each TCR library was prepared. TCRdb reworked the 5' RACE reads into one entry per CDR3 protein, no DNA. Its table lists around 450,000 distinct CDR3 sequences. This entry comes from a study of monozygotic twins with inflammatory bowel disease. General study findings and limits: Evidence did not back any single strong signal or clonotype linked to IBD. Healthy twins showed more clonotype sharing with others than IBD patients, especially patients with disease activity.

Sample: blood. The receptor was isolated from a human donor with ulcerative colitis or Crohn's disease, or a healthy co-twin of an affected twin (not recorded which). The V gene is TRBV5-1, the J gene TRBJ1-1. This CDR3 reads CASHRDSMNTEAFF.